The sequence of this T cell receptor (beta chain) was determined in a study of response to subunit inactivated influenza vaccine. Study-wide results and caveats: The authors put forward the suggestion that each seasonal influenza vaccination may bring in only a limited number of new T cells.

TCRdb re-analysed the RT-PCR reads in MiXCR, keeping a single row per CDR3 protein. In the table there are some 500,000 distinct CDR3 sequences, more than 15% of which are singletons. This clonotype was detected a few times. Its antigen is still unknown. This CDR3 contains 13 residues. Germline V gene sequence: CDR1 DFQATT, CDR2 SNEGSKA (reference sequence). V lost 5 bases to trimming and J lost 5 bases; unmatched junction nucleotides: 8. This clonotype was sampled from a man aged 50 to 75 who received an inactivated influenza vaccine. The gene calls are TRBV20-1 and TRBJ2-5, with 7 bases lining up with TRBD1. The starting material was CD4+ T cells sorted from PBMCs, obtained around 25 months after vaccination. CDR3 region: CSADWDSRETQYF. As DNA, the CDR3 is TGCAGTGCTGATTGGGACAGTAGGGAGACCCAGTACTTC.